The 14 T cell receptor beta chains presented below share a single source sample, sequenced in a study of blood T cells in healthy people across ages. The authors ran a second PCR of roughly 7 to 11 cycles using a sample-barcoded 5' primer and a J-beta primer mix. TCRdb analysed the 5' RACE reads with MiXCR anew, one entry per CDR3 protein. Seen here are 1.5 million to 2 million distinct CDR3 sequences, approximately 30% observed once, and the top ten hold more than 6%. The specimen was blood. These receptors came from a woman younger than 45 in good health.

As to this clonotype: Germline is not matched at one junction end, which may reflect a read error. The chain has TRBV5-1 and TRBJ2-7; D is unresolved. The CDR3 runs 14 residues. Looked up from germline, CDR1 is SGHRS and CDR2 is YFSETQ. The CDR3 region has the DNA TGCGCCAACAGCTTAAACCCTGACTCCTACGAGCAGTACTTC. This translates into CANSLNPDSYEQYF.

Concerning this clonotype itself: A read error may be the cause here, since a much bigger clone is one base away. The gene calls are TRBV28 and TRBJ2-1, with TRBD1 matching 8 bases. After removal of 5 bases from V and 14 bases from J, the junction contained 8 bases not matched to a gene. The germline V gene has CDR1 MDHEN and CDR2 SYDVKM. This CDR3 has 12 amino acids. The CDR3 region has the DNA TGTGCCAGCAGTCTGCCGGACAGGGTGAAGTTCTTC. It specifies CASSLPDRVKFF.

The chain uses TRBV5-1 and TRBJ2-5, with 11 bases aligning to TRBD2. CDR1 is SGHRS and CDR2 is YFSETQ in the germline V gene. J gave up 4 bases and V 3 bases, and 5 bases lay outside the gene matches. CDR3 length: 15 residues. The CDR3 loop is CASSSLAGEGETQYF. The CDR3 DNA is TGCGCCAGCAGCTCACTAGCGGGAGAAGGAGAGACCCAGTACTTC.

The V call is TRBV5-1, the J call TRBJ2-3, with D hard to call. The CDR3 is made up of 14 amino acids. The germline V gene has CDR1 SGHRS and CDR2 YFSETQ. V shed 2 bases and J shed 2 bases, with 9 bases lying between them. CDR3 in amino acids: CASSFPDLTDTQYF. The CDR3 bases are TGCGCCAGCAGCTTCCCGGATCTCACAGATACGCAGTATTTT.

CDR3 nucleotide sequence: TGTGCCAGCAGCCCGCAGAGGCGCACCGGGGAGCTGTTTTTT. Its translation: CASSPQRRTGELFF. The chain carries TRBV7-2 and TRBJ2-2, with D hard to call. The CDR3 length is 14 residues. Trimming removed 5 bases from V and 4 bases from J, with 11 bases in between. Germline CDR1 SGHTA, CDR2 FQGNSA.

The chain uses TRBV20-1 and TRBJ2-3; D uncertain. This CDR3 is built from 15 residues. Trimming stripped 5 bases from V and 2 bases from J, with 17 bases between. Looked up from germline, CDR1 is DFQATT and CDR2 is SNEGSKA (reference sequence). The CDR3 DNA sequence: TGCAGTGCTTCAACCTACGACCCGACCACAGATACGCAGTATTTT. Translation: CSASTYDPTTDTQYF.

The chain is built from TRBV11-2 and TRBJ2-7; D may match TRBD1 or TRBD2 (5 bases each). V was shortened by 5 bases and J by 2 bases, with 22 bases between the two germline ends. The germline V gene encodes CDR1 SGHAT and CDR2 FQNNGV. This CDR3 has 17 amino acids. CDR3 in DNA: TGTGCCAGCAGCCTAGGTGGGACGTTCGGAAGGACCTACGAGCAGTACTTC. Amino acid sequence: CASSLGGTFGRTYEQYF.

This clonotype appeared a few times. The J gene is TRBJ1-2, the V gene TRBV5-1; 10 bases are shared with TRBD1. The CDR3 consists of 15 residues. V was pared by 4 bases and J by 3 bases, with 6 bases of the junction left unmatched. CDR1 is SGHRS and CDR2 is YFSETQ in the germline V gene. The CDR3 is CASSRGGTGDYGYTF. The CDR3, as DNA: TGCGCCAGCAGCCGTGGGGGGACAGGGGACTATGGCTACACCTTC.

This clonotype was seen at least ten times. The V gene is TRBV12-3 or TRBV12-4, the J gene TRBJ2-7; D perhaps matches TRBD1 (6 bases). The CDR3 sequence is 13 residues long. Trimming cost V 6 bases and J 1 base, with 10 bases left between them. Written as DNA, the CDR3 is TGTGCCAGCAGGGGGACAAATTCCTACGAGCAGTACTTC. It is translated as CASRGTNSYEQYF.

This clonotype was counted many times. V is TRBV29-1 and J is TRBJ2-1; D is possibly TRBD1 (6 bases). V was trimmed by 8 bases and J by 5 bases, leaving 16 bases between them. This CDR3 is 13 amino acids long. Germline lookup yields CDR1 SQVTM and CDR2 ANQGSEA. This chain's CDR3 is CSLLTGRNNEQFF. The CDR3 bases are TGCAGCCTATTAACAGGGCGAAACAATGAGCAGTTCTTC.

In its sample, this clonotype was seen many times. CDR3 coding DNA: TGCAGTGCGGCGGGCAGTTCCTATGGCTACACCTTC. It yields the protein CSAAGSSYGYTF. The J gene is TRBJ1-2, the V gene TRBV20-1; D not certain. Per the germline V gene, CDR1 is DFQATT and CDR2 is SNEGSKA (reference sequence). CDR3 size: 12 residues. The ends were cut back, 6 bases at V and 4 bases at J, with 12 bases in the middle.

The chain joins TRBV20-1 to TRBJ1-1; TRBD1 agrees at 9 bases. V lost 3 bases to trimming and J lost 8 bases; unmatched junction nucleotides: 7. The germline gives CDR1 DFQATT, CDR2 SNEGSKA (reference sequence). The CDR3 has 13 amino acids. CDR3 in DNA: TGCAGTGCTAGCGTGACAGGGGGTCTCGAAGCTTTCTTT. Protein product: CSASVTGGLEAFF.

The chain recombines TRBV12-3 or TRBV12-4 with TRBJ1-1, with D possibly TRBD1 on 5 matching bases. This CDR3 comprises 16 residues. V was trimmed by 2 bases and J by 1 base, leaving 14 bases between them. DNA for the CDR3: TGTGCCAGCAGTTTACTAGGGACGCTATCGAACACTGAAGCTTTCTTT. This sequence encodes CASSLLGTLSNTEAFF.

This clonotype was recorded many times. The CDR3 DNA follows: TGCAGCGTTGAGCGGGGGGACGAGCAGTACTTC. Protein product: CSVERGDEQYF. The chain links TRBV29-1 to TRBJ2-7; 8 bases fit TRBD2. J lost 5 bases, V lost 3 bases, and 0 bases had no gene match. The CDR3 has 11 amino acids. Germline V gene lookup returns CDR1 SQVTM and CDR2 ANQGSEA.